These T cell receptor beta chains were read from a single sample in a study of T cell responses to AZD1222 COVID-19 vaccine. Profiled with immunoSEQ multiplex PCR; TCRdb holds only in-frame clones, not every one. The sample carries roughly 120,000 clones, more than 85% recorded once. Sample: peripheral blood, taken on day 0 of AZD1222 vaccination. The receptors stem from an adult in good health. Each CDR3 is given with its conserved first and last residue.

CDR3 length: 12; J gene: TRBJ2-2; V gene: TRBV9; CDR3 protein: CASSVGTGELFF
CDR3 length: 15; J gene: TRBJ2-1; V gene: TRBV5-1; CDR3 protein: CASSASSGSPNEQFF
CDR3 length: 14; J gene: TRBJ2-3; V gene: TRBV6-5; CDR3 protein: CASSYSRKAQTQYF
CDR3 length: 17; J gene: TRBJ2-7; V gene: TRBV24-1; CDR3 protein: CATSDPRGTGGRYEQYF
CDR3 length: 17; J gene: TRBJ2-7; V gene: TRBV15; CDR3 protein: CATSRDFGTQHFMEQYF
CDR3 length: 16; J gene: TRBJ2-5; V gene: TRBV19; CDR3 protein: CASSISLLAGRETQYF
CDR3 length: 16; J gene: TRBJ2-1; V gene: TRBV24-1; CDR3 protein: CATSDLAAQTYNEQFF
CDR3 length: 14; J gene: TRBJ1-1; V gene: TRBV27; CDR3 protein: CASSLSRRGTEAFF
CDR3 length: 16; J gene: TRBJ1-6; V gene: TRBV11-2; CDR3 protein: CASSPIPGQGNSPLHF
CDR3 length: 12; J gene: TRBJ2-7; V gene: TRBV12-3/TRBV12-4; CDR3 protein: CASSLLAYEQYF
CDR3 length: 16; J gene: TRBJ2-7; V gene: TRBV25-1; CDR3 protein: CASSEGLGPVSYEQYF
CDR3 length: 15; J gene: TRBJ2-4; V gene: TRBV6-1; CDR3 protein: CASSEGLIAKNIQYF
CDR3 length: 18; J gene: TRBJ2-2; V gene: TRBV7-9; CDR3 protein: CASSLVGRGITNTGELFF
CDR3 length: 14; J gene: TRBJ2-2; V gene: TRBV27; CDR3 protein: CASSLVRDTGELFF
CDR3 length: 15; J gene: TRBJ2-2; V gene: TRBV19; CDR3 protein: CASSIGVIGTGELFF
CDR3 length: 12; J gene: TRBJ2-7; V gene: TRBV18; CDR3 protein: CASSPQGDEQYF
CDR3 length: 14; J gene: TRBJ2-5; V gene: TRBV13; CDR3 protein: CASSSTSIEETQYF
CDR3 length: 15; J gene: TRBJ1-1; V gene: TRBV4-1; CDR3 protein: CASSQEGQGFTEAFF
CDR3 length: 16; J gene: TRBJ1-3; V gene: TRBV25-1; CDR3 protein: CASSELQEISGNTIYF
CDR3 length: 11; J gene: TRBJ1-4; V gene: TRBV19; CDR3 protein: CASSIREKLFF